The rows below give T cell receptor beta chains drawn from one sample of a study of monozygotic twins with inflammatory bowel disease. TCRdb re-called the 5' RACE reads and catalogs CDR3 proteins one per entry, DNA excluded. The specimen's table records about 130,000 distinct CDR3 sequences. The sequenced material came from blood. The receptors derive from a human donor with ulcerative colitis or Crohn's disease, or a healthy co-twin of an affected twin (not recorded which). The CDR3 runs from the conserved cysteine through the conserved F or W. The order of the fields is CDR3 protein, J gene, V gene, CDR3 length.

CASSPRQRSSYNEQFF	TRBJ2-1	TRBV7-2	16
CASSLTGVRNEQFF	TRBJ2-1	TRBV6-2/TRBV6-3	14
CSVSDSRDKNTGELFF	TRBJ2-2	TRBV29-1	16
CASSRFTTGNPYNEQFF	TRBJ2-1	TRBV4-2	17
CSARGLTSGRVWNEQFF	TRBJ2-1	TRBV20-1	17
CASSQEGRGKNIQYF	TRBJ2-4	TRBV4-3	15
CATSEDYGGQPQHF	TRBJ1-5	TRBV24-1	14
CATSTPRGQRANVLTF	TRBJ2-6	TRBV24-1	16
CSAGGGGYYGYTF	TRBJ1-2	TRBV29-1	13
CASSLGAGEFTDTQYF	TRBJ2-3	TRBV4-1	16
CAISGGTGRQETQYF	TRBJ2-5	TRBV10-3	15
CASSARTDYNEKLFF	TRBJ1-4	TRBV11-1	15
CASSLALDKYTYEQYF	TRBJ2-7	TRBV7-6	16
CSARLGGYEVNTEAFF	TRBJ1-1	TRBV20-1	16
CASSGTGSPTGELFF	TRBJ2-2	TRBV5-1	15
CASSLWSGREHNEQFF	TRBJ2-1	TRBV12-3/TRBV12-4	16
CASSSGQGREQYF	TRBJ2-7	TRBV6-5	13
CASSFLAPTYNEQFF	TRBJ2-1	TRBV6-2/TRBV6-3	15
CASSLPGRGATEAFF	TRBJ1-1	TRBV7-2	15
CASSLGAGVLNNEQFF	TRBJ2-1	TRBV7-8	16
CASSWKNFETQYF	TRBJ2-5	TRBV5-1	13
CASRIRGGEVDEQFF	TRBJ2-1	TRBV7-8	15
CSARRQGGFSEQYF	TRBJ2-7	TRBV20-1	14
CSVGTGDTEAFF	TRBJ1-1	TRBV20-1	12
CASSPTAGGGYNEQFF	TRBJ2-1	TRBV6-5	16
CASSLASGIEQYF	TRBJ2-7	TRBV12-3/TRBV12-4	13
CSANYRGLVEQYF	TRBJ2-7	TRBV20-1	13
CASSFMTDSYEQYF	TRBJ2-7	TRBV5-1	14
CASSLVSGRAGEQFF	TRBJ2-1	TRBV3-1	15
CASSLEGRVGEKLFF	TRBJ1-4	TRBV5-1	15
CASKEGSNIFETQYF	TRBJ2-5	TRBV19	15
CATSRSEMSDEQYF	TRBJ2-7	TRBV15	14
CASSLSTGTGGDEQYF	TRBJ2-7	TRBV28	16
CASSLALDRVAGELFF	TRBJ2-2	TRBV7-2	16
CASSSSGGGPHNEQFF	TRBJ2-1	TRBV5-1	16
CSVEGRGRWEAYNEQFF	TRBJ2-1	TRBV29-1	17
CASSKGHGGYEQYF	TRBJ2-7	TRBV28	14
CASSLIGQETQYF	TRBJ2-5	TRBV27	13
CASSVWPTDTQYF	TRBJ2-3	TRBV7-9	13
CASSQIRTYEQYF	TRBJ2-7	TRBV3-1	13
CASSEQGASNQPQHF	TRBJ1-5	TRBV6-1	15
CASSTETSGRDLDEQYF	TRBJ2-7	TRBV2	17
CASSAGTGSSYEQYF	TRBJ2-7	TRBV7-6	15
CAISESARGRGTEAFF	TRBJ1-1	TRBV10-3	16
CSADGGLAGVASYEQYF	TRBJ2-7	TRBV20-1	17
CASSASSTNYGYTF	TRBJ1-2	TRBV2	14
CASSPRGQETQYF	TRBJ2-5	TRBV7-3	13
CASSLGGENYGYTF	TRBJ1-2	TRBV7-9	14
CASSGGVPGADTQYF	TRBJ2-3	TRBV19	15
CASRTSGTSYNEQFF	TRBJ2-1	TRBV5-1	15
CASSLLWGTREETQYF	TRBJ2-5	TRBV28	16
CASSLGGATYQPQHF	TRBJ1-5	TRBV11-2	15
CASSLDKETGSYNEQFF	TRBJ2-1	TRBV5-1	17
CASGQGQETQYF	TRBJ2-5	TRBV6-5	12